The entry below describes one TCR beta chain. The antigen is undetermined. The donors formed part of the roughly 120-subject validation cohort, distinct from the roughly 700-subject first cohort. These data are taken from a study of cytomegalovirus exposure and HLA in healthy donors. V lost 0 bases, J lost 5 bases, and 6 bases stayed unmatched. CDR1 is SGDLS, CDR2 YYNGEE, per germline. The length of the CDR3 is 17 residues. Whole-study findings and limits: Some TCR beta chains (more than 150 of them) were listed as cytomegalovirus-associated. Among the CMV-associated chains, a few were confirmed in vitro as specific for CMV antigens. Some public TCRs appeared in many individuals, while most sequences were rare.

Assay used: immunoSEQ multiplex PCR; TCRdb lists only in-frame clones, some missing. The sample shows roughly 250,000 clones, roughly 89% of them seen only once. The sequence was collected from a man aged 18 to 30 in good health and CMV-seronegative. The J gene is TRBJ2-5, the V gene TRBV9; TRBD2 agrees at 14 bases. Sequenced: PBMCs. The CDR3, as DNA: TGTGCCAGCAGCGTAGATCCGACTAGCGGGAGGGCGGAGACCCAGTACTTC. Amino acids: CASSVDPTSGRAETQYF.